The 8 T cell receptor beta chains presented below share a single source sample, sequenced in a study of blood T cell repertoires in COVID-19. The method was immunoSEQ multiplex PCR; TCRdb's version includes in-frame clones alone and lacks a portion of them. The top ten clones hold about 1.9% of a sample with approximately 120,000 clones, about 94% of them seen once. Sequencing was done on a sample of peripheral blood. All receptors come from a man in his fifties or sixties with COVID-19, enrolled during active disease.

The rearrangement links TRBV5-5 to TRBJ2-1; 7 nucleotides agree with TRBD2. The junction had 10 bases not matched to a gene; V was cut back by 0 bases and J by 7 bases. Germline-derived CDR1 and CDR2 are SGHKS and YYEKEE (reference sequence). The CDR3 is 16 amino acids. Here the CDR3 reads CASSLESDPSGNEQFF. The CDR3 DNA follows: TGTGCCAGCAGCTTGGAATCAGACCCTAGCGGAAATGAGCAGTTCTTC.

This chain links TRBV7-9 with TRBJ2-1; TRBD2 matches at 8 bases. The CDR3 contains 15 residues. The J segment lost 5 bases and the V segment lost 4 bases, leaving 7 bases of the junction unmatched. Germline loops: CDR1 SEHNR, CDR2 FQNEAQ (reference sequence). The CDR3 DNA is TGTGCCAGCAGCTCGTCCGGGACTAGGCACAATGAGCAGTTCTTC. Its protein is CASSSSGTRHNEQFF.

The CDR3 sequence: CAWSGYPHYNEQFF. As DNA, the CDR3 is TGTGCCTGGAGCGGGTATCCCCACTACAATGAGCAGTTCTTC. V gene TRBV30 combines with J gene TRBJ2-1; D gene ambiguous. V lost 3 bases, J lost 3 bases, and 12 bases lay in between. CDR1 and CDR2 (germline): GTSNPN, SVGIG (reference sequence). The CDR3 contains 14 residues.

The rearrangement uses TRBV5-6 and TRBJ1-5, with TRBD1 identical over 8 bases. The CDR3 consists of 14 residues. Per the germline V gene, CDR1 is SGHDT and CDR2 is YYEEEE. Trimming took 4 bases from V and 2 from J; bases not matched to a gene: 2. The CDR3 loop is CASSLDRGNQPQHF. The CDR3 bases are TGTGCCAGCAGCCTGGACAGGGGCAATCAGCCCCAGCATTTT.

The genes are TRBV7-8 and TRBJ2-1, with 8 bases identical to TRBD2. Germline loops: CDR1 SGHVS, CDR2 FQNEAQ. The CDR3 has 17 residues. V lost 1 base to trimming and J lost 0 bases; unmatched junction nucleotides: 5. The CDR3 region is CASSLGGAGASYNEQFF. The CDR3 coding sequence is TGTGCCAGCAGCTTAGGTGGAGCGGGGGCCTCCTACAATGAGCAGTTCTTC. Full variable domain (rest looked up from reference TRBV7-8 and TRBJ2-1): GAGVSQSPRYKVAKRGQDVALRCDPISGHVSLFWYQQALGQGPEFLTYFQNEAQLDKSGLPSDRFFAERPEGSVSTLKIQRTQQEDSAVYLCASSLGGAGASYNEQFFGPGTRLTVL.

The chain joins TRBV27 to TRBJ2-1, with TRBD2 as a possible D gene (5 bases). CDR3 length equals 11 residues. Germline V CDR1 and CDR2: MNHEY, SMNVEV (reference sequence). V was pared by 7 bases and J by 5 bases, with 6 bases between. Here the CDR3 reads CASTADNEQFF. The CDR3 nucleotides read TGTGCCAGCACAGCGGACAATGAGCAGTTCTTC.

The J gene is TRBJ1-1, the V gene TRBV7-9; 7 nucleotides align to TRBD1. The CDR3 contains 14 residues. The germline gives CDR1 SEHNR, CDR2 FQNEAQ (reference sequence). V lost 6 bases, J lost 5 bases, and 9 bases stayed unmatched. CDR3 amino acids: CASRPRQGRTEAFF. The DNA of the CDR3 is TGTGCCAGCAGGCCCAGACAGGGTAGGACTGAAGCTTTCTTT.

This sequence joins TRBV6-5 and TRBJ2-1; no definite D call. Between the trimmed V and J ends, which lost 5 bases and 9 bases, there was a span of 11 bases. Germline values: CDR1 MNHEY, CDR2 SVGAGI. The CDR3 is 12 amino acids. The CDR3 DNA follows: TGTGCCAGCAGTACCCGGAGAGGTGAGCAGTTCTTC. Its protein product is CASSTRRGEQFF.